This T cell receptor (beta chain) was sequenced in a study of blood T cell repertoires in COVID-19. For the study at large: Whether acute or convalescent, the COVID-19 samples came from the United States, Italy and Spain. Sample material is recorded as cDNA or gDNA derived from T cells, B-cell-depleted T cells, or PBMCs.

The authors' processing: For nucleated cells, counts were estimated from reference gene primer amplification. Here immunoSEQ multiplex PCR was the method, and the copy in TCRdb shows in-frame clones only, minus some. V, J and clone size derive from that table, while D and trimming were established from the DNA sequence. Of 55,000 to 70,000 clones detected, around 81% appear once; the ten largest clones hold around 5%. CDR1 and CDR2 (germline): PRHDT, FYEKMQ (reference sequence). After removal of 1 base from V and 4 bases from J, the junction contained 8 bases not matched to a gene. There are 16 residues in the CDR3.

The clonotype originates from a human donor in a cohort sampled during active COVID-19. Material for sequencing was peripheral blood. V and J are TRBV13 and TRBJ1-2; 8 nucleotides match TRBD1. Here the CDR3 reads CASSLEALDRAYGYTF. The DNA for the CDR3 is TGTGCCAGCAGCTTAGAGGCCTTGGACAGGGCCTATGGCTACACCTTC.